The 13 T cell receptor beta chains reported below all come from one sample, sequenced in a study of CD8 T cells in ankylosing spondylitis (TCRdb year 2017). Broader findings and caveats from the paper: Blood from ankylosing spondylitis patients appeared to be characterized by a TCR beta motif made up of fewer than ten highly homologous amino acid variants.

The antigens of these receptors remain unknown. Preparation of the library involved 5' RACE. Reads for this sample came from an Illumina HiSeq 2500. Using fastp at Q25 and MiXCR, TCRdb reprocessed the public reads and kept productive beta chains. Each entry is one CDR3 protein sequence, shown with its most common DNA and genes. The sample data list about 700,000 distinct CDR3 sequences, and around 19% of these were observed just once. The top ten hold 15% to 20% of the sample. Sequencing was performed on blood, either unsorted or a sorted T cell fraction (not recorded which). The receptors here all came from a male donor with ankylosing spondylitis.

The chain has TRBV11-1 and TRBJ2-1, with 8 nucleotides matching TRBD2. The ends lost 2 bases at V and 3 bases at J; junction bases unmatched: 12. Germline CDR1 reads SGHAT; CDR2 reads FQDESV (reference sequence). This CDR3 region has 18 residues. CDR3 protein: CASSLRVLEAGVYNEQFF. CDR3 sequence (DNA): TGTGCCAGCAGCTTACGGGTGTTGGAAGCGGGAGTCTACAATGAGCAGTTCTTC.

This clonotype was picked up many times. This chain uses TRBV12-3 or TRBV12-4 with TRBJ1-5, with D maybe TRBD1 (5 bases). V lost 5 bases to trimming and J lost 0 bases, with 11 bases between them. This CDR3 has 15 residues. The CDR3 here is CASSEDSYSNQPQHF. CDR3 coding DNA: TGTGCCAGCAGTGAAGACAGTTATAGCAATCAGCCCCAGCATTTT.

This chain joins TRBV27 and TRBJ2-7; no clear D. Germline CDR1 MNHEY, CDR2 SMNVEV (reference sequence). The CDR3 is 15 residues long. Trimming removed 0 bases from V and 0 bases from J, with 9 bases in between. The CDR3 sequence: CASSLSGYSSYEQYF. The DNA for the CDR3 is TGTGCCAGCAGTTTATCTGGGTACAGCTCCTACGAGCAGTACTTC.

CDR3 sequence (DNA): TGCGCCAGCAGCTCCCGGACAGGGCGCACTGAAGCTTTCTTT. Translation gives CASSSRTGRTEAFF. The V gene is TRBV5-1, the J gene TRBJ1-1, with 8 bases fitting TRBD1. Germline V gene lookup returns CDR1 SGHRS and CDR2 YFSETQ. With 3 bases clipped from V and 4 bases from J, the junction kept 5 bases outside the gene matches. The CDR3 sequence is 14 residues long.

This clonotype was seen only a few times. This chain joins TRBV5-1 and TRBJ2-7, with D perhaps TRBD1 (5 bases). Germline V lookup: CDR1 SGHRS, CDR2 YFSETQ. The CDR3 spans 14 residues. The V end was cut by 0 bases, the J end by 2 bases, with 9 bases between. The DNA of the CDR3 is TGCGCCAGCAGCTTGGGGGGCCAACCCTACGAGCAGTACTTC. Its translation is CASSLGGQPYEQYF.

The chain employs TRBV12-3 or TRBV12-4 and TRBJ2-5, with 9 bases lining up with TRBD2. This CDR3 has 16 amino acids. V lost 2 bases to trimming and J lost 5 bases; unmatched junction nucleotides: 9. CDR3 DNA: TGTGCCAGCAGTTTATGGCTAGCGGGGCCTGGGGAGACCCAGTACTTC. Amino acid sequence: CASSLWLAGPGETQYF.

This clonotype appeared a few times. The rearrangement uses TRBV5-1 and TRBJ1-2; TRBD1 might be the D (5 bases). V lost 1 base and J 2 bases, leaving 9 bases between the germline ends. Germline CDR1 SGHRS, CDR2 YFSETQ. The CDR3 contains 14 residues. For the CDR3, the DNA is TGCGCCAGCAGCTTGCAGGGAGTGAACTATGGCTACACCTTC. Translation: CASSLQGVNYGYTF.

The gene calls are TRBV5-1 and TRBJ2-2; TRBD1 might be the D (6 bases). Germline CDR1 SGHRS, CDR2 YFSETQ. V was clipped by 7 bases and J by 4 bases, with 17 bases between them. The CDR3 runs 15 residues. CDR3: CASRRLQGTTGELFF. The DNA for the CDR3 is TGCGCCAGCCGACGTTTACAGGGTACCACCGGGGAGCTGTTTTTT.

The chain has TRBV7-3 and TRBJ2-4; a weak D match, TRBD1 (6 bases). The CDR3 covers 14 residues. Deletions cut 2 bases from V and 6 bases from J, with 11 bases between. Germline CDR1 reads SGHTA; CDR2 reads FQGTGA. CDR3 nucleotides: TGTGCCAGCAGCTTAGCCTCGACAGGAAACATTCAGTACTTC. This sequence encodes CASSLASTGNIQYF.

The chain couples TRBV7-3 to TRBJ2-3, with D possibly called TRBD1 or TRBD2 (5 bases each). CDR1 SGHTA and CDR2 FQGTGA come from the germline V gene. The CDR3 is made up of 15 amino acids. V dropped 2 bases and J dropped 4 bases, with 13 bases sitting between them. The CDR3: CASSLFGGSPDTQYF. As DNA, the CDR3 is TGTGCCAGCAGCTTATTTGGGGGATCCCCAGATACGCAGTATTTT.

This sequence joins TRBV5-1 and TRBJ2-3; TRBD2 agrees at 7 bases. V was clipped by 4 bases and J by 5 bases; unmatched bases: 10. Germline CDR1 and CDR2: SGHRS and YFSETQ. The CDR3 runs 15 residues. The CDR3 protein is CASSGGELRGDTQYF. CDR3 nucleotides: TGCGCCAGCAGCGGGGGGGAGCTGAGGGGAGATACGCAGTATTTT.

The chain employs TRBV5-1 and TRBJ2-7; weak D call: TRBD2 (5 bases). Trimming left V 0 bases short and J 6 bases short, with 13 bases between. Germline CDR1 is SGHRS and CDR2 is YFSETQ. The CDR3 totals 14 residues. CDR3: CASSLELDGVEQYF. In DNA, the CDR3 is TGCGCCAGCAGCTTGGAACTAGATGGAGTCGAGCAGTACTTC.

The rearrangement links TRBV12-3 or TRBV12-4 to TRBJ2-2; 8 bases match TRBD1. After removal of 1 base from V and 7 bases from J, the junction contained 5 bases not matched to a gene. The CDR3 length is 15 residues. CDR3 bases: TGTGCCAGCAGTTTAGGACAGGGGTTGATCGGGGAGCTGTTTTTT. This translates into CASSLGQGLIGELFF.